This T cell receptor (beta chain) was obtained from a study of response to subunit inactivated influenza vaccine. This clonotype was picked up a small number of times. TCRdb analysed the RT-PCR reads with MiXCR anew, one entry per CDR3 protein. The sample comprises over 650,000 distinct CDR3 sequences, 15% to 20% of which are singletons, and roughly a tenth rests with the top ten. Germline CDR1 is SQVTM and CDR2 is ANQGSEA. V was pared by 3 bases and J by 10 bases, with 9 bases of the junction left unmatched. The length of the CDR3 is 13 residues. The source material was PBMCs from blood, sampled 4 to 6 days after vaccination. This sequence was found in a man aged 45-65 years who received an inactivated influenza vaccine. V usage is TRBV29-1 and J usage is TRBJ2-1; 7 bases line up with TRBD2. CDR3: CSVELEREGEQFF. CDR3 DNA: TGCAGCGTTGAGTTAGAGAGGGAGGGGGAGCAGTTCTTC.